This T cell receptor beta chain was captured in a study of technical replicates of blood from several donors. This clone was observed once. Libraries were prepared by immunoSEQ multiplex PCR; TCRdb keeps only in-frame clonotypes and omits some of them. The repertoire includes 50,000 to 70,000 clones, around nine tenths of them detected once, and just over 4.5% sits in the top ten. This CDR3 is built from 15 residues. Germline CDR1 reads GTSNPN; CDR2 reads SVGIG (reference sequence). Trimming removed 0 bases from V and 2 bases from J, with 12 bases in between. The sequenced material came from PBMCs. This chain uses TRBV30 with TRBJ2-3; a possible D gene is TRBD1 (5 bases). This receptor was taken from a human donor in good health. Some clones in this sample may be carry-over from other donors' samples. CDR3: CAWSVTGTLTDTQYF. The CDR3 nucleotides are TGTGCCTGGAGTGTAACAGGAACCCTCACAGATACGCAGTATTTT.